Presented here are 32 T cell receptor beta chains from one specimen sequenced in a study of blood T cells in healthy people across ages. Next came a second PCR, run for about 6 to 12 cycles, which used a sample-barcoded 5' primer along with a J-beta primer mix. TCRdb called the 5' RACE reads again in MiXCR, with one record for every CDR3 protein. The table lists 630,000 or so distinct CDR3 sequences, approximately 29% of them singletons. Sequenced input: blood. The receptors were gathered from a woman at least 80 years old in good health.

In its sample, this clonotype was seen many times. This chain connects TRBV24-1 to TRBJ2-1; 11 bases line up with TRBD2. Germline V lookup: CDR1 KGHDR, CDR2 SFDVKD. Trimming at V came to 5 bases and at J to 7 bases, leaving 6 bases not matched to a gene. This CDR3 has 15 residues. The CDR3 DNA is TGTGCCACCAGTGGTAGCGGGGGGGCGGGGAATGAGCAGTTCTTC. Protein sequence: CATSGSGGAGNEQFF.

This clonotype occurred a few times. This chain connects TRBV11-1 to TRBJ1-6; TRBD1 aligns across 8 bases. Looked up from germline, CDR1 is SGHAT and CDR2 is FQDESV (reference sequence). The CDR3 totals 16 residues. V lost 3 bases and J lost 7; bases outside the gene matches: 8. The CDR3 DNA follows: TGTGCCAGCAGCTTTCTCCAGGGGGCCCTAAATTCACCCCTCCACTTT. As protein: CASSFLQGALNSPLHF.

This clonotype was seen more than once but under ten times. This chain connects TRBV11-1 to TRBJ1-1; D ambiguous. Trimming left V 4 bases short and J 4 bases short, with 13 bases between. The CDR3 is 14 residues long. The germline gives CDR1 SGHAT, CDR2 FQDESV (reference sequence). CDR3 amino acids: CASSSELGSTEAFF. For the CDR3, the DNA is TGTGCCAGCAGCTCAGAGCTGGGGAGCACTGAAGCTTTCTTT.

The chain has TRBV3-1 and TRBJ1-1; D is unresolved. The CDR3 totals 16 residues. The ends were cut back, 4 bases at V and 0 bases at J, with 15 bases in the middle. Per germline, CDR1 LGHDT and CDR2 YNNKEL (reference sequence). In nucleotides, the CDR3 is TGTGCCAGCAGCCGAAGTCACGGTTTGATGAACACTGAAGCTTTCTTT. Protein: CASSRSHGLMNTEAFF.

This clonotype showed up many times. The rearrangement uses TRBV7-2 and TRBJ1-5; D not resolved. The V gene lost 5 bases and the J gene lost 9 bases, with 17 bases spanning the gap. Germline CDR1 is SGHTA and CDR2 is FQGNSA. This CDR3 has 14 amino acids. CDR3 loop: CASSLSGGSRPQHF. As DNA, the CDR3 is TGTGCCAGCAGCCTCTCAGGTGGTTCTCGGCCCCAGCATTTT.

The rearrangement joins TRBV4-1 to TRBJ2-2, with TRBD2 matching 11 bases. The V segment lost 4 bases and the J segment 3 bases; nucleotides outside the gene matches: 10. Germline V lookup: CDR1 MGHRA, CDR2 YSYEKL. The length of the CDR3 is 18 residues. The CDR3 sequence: CASSPRGSGGADTGELFF. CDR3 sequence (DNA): TGCGCCAGCAGCCCCCGGGGTAGCGGGGGGGCTGACACCGGGGAGCTGTTTTTT.

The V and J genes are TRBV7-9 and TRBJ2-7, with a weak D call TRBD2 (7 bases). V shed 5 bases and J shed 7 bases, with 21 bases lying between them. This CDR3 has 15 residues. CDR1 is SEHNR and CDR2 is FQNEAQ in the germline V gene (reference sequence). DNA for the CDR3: TGTGCCAGCAGCCCCGGCGGGGGCCCTGGGAGGGAGCAGTACTTC. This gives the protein CASSPGGGPGREQYF.

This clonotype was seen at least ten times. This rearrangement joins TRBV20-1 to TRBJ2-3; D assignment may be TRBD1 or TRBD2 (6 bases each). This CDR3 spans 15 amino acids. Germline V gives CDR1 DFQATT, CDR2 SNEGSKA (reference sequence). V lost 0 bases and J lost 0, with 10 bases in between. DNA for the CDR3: TGCAGTGCTAGAGAGGGGGGCGTGAGCACAGATACGCAGTATTTT. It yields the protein CSAREGGVSTDTQYF.

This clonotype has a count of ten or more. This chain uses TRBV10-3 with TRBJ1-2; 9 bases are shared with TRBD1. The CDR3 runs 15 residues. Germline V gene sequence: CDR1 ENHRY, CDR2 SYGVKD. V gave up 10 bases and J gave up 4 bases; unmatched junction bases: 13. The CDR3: CATINTGGAGYGYTF. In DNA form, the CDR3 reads TGTGCCACGATTAACACAGGGGGCGCAGGCTATGGCTACACCTTC.

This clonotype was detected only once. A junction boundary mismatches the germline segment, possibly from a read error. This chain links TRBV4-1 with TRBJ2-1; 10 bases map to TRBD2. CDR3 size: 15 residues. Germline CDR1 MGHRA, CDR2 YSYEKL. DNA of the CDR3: TGCCCCAGCAGCCAGTCTAGCGGGAGCTTCGATGAGCAGTTCTTC. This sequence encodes CPSSQSSGSFDEQFF.

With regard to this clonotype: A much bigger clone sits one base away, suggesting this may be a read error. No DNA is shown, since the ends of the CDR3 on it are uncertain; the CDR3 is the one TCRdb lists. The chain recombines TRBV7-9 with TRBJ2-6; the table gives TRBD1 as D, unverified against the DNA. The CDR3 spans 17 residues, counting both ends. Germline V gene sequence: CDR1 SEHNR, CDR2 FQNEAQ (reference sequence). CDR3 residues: CASSFGTGITGANVRTF.

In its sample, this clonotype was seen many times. The CDR3 sequence is CATSDSTGFEQYF. As DNA, the CDR3 is TGTGCCACCAGTGACTCTACAGGGTTCGAGCAGTACTTC. The chain links TRBV24-1 to TRBJ2-7, with TRBD1 as a possible D gene (6 bases). Trimming cost V 4 bases and J 6 bases, with 12 bases left between them. This CDR3 is built from 13 residues. Germline CDR1 reads KGHDR; CDR2 reads SFDVKD.

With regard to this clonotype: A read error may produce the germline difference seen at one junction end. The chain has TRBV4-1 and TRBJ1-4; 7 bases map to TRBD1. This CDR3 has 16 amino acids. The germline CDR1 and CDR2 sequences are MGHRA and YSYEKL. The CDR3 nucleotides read TGTGCCAGCAGCGTCCACAGGGGCCCAACTAATGAAAAACTGTTTTTT. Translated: CASSVHRGPTNEKLFF.

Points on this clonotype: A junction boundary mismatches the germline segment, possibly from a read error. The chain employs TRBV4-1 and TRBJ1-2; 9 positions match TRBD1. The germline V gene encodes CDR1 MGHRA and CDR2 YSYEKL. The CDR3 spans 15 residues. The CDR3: CASSPYTGTGNGHTF. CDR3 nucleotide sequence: TGCGCCAGCAGCCCTTACACCGGGACAGGGAATGGCCACACCTTC.

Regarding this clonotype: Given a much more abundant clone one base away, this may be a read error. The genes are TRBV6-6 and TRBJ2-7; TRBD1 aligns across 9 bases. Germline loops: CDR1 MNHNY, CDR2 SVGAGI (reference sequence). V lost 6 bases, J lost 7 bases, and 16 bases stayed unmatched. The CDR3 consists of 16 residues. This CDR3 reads CASRQNTGQGYNEQYF. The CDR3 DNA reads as TGTGCCAGCAGGCAGAACACGGGACAGGGTTACAATGAGCAGTACTTC.

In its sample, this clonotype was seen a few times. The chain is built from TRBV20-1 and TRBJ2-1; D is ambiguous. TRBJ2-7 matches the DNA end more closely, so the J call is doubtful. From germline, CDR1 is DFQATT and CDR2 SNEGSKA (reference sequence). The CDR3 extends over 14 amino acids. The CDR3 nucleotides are TGCAGTGCTAGCAGAGCTGGGATTCCCAATGAGCAGTACTTC. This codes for CSASRAGIPNEQYF.

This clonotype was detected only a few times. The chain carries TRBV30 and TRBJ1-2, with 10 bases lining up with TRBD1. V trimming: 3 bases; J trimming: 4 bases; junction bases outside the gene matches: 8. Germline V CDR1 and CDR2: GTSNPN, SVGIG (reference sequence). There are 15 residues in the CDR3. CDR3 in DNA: TGTGCCTGGAGAAGGGACAGGGGCGTTACCTATGGCTACACCTTC. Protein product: CAWRRDRGVTYGYTF.

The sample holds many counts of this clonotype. DNA for the CDR3: TGTGCCAGCAGCTTACCGGGACAGGGGATCGGAGAGACCCAGTACTTC. Translation gives CASSLPGQGIGETQYF. The genes are TRBV7-9 and TRBJ2-5; 10 bases fit TRBD1. The CDR3 contains 16 residues. Losses at the gene ends were 2 bases for V and 4 bases for J; bases not matched to a gene: 7. The V gene's germline CDR1 is SEHNR and CDR2 FQNEAQ (reference sequence).

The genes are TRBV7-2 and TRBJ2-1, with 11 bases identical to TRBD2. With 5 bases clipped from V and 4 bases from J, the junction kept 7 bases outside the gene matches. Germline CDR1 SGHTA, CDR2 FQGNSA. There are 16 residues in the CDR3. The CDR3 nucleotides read TGTGCCAGCAGCACGATAGCGGGGGGGGCGTACAATGAGCAGTTCTTC. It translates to CASSTIAGGAYNEQFF.

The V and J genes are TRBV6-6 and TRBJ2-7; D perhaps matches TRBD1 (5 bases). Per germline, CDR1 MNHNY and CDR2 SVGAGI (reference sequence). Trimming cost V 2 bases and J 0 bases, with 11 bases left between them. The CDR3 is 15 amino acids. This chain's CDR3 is CASSYGAASSYEQYF. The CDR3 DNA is TGTGCCAGCAGTTACGGGGCTGCAAGCTCCTACGAGCAGTACTTC.

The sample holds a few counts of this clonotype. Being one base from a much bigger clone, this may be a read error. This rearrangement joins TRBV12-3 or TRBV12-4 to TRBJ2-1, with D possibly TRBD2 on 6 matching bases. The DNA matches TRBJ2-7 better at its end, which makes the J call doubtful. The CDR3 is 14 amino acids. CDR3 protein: CASSLRAGINEQYF. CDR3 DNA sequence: TGTGCCAGCAGTTTGAGGGCGGGGATCAATGAGCAGTACTTC.

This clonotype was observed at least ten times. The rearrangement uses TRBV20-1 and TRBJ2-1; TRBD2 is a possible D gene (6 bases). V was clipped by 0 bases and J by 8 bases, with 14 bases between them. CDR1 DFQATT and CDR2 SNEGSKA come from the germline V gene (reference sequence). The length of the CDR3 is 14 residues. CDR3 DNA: TGCAGTGCTAGAGAGACAGCGGGTTGGGATGAGCAGTTCTTC. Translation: CSARETAGWDEQFF.

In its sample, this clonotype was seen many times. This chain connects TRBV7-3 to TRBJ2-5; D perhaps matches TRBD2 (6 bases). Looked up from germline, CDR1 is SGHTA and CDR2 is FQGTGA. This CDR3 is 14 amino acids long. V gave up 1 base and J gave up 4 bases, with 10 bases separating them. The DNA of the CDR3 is TGTGCCAGCAGCTTAAGAGGGAGGCCAGAGACCCAGTACTTC. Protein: CASSLRGRPETQYF.

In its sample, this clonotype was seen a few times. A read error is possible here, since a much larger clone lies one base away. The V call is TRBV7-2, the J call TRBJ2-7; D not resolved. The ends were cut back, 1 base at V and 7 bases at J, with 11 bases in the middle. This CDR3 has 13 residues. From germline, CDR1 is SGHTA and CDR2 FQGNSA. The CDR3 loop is CASSLGYRREQYF. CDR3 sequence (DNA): TGTGCCAGCAGCTTAGGGTACCGACGAGAGCAGTACTTC.

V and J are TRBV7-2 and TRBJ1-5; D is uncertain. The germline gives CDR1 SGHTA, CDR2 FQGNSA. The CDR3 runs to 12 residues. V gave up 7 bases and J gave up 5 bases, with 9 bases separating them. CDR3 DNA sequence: TGTGCCAGCAAAAGTGGGGATCAGCCCCAGCATTTT. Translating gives CASKSGDQPQHF.

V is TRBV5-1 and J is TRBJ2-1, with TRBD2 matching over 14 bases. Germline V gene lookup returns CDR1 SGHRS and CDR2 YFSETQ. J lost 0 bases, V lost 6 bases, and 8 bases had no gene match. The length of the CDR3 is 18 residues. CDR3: CASTGGLAGASSYNEQFF. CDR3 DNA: TGCGCCAGCACCGGGGGACTAGCGGGGGCTAGCTCCTACAATGAGCAGTTCTTC.

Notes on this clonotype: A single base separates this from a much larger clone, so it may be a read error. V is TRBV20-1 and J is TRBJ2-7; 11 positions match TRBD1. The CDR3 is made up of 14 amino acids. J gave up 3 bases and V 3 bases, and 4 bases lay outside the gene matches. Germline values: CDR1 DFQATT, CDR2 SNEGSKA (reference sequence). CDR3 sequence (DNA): TGCAGTGCTAGTTTGGGGACAGGGGGCTACGAGCAGTACTTC. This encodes CSASLGTGGYEQYF.

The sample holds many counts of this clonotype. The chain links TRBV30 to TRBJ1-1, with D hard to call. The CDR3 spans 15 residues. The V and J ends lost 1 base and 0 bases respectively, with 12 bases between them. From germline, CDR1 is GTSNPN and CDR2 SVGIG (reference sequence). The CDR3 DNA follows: TGTGCCTGGAGTGGAAGGGAGGGTATGAACACTGAAGCTTTCTTT. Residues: CAWSGREGMNTEAFF.

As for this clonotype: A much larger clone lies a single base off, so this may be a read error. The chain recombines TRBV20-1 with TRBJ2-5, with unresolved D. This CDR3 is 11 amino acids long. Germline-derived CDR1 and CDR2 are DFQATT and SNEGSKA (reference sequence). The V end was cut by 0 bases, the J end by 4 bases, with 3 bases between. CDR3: CSARDTETQYF. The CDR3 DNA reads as TGCAGTGCTAGAGATACAGAGACCCAGTACTTC.

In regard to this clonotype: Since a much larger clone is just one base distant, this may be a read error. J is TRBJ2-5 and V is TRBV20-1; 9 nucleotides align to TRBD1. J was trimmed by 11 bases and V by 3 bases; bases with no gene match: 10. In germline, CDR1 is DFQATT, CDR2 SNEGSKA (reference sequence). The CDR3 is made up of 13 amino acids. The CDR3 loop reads CSARVPGQGEQYF. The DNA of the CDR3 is TGCAGTGCTAGGGTTCCGGGACAGGGTGAGCAGTACTTC.

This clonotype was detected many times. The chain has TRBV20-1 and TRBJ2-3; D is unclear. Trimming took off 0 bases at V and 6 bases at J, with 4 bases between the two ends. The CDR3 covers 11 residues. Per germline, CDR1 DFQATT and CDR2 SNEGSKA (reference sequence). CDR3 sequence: CSARDRDTQYF. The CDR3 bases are TGCAGTGCTAGAGATCGGGATACGCAGTATTTT.

In nucleotides, the CDR3 is TGCAGCGTCAAACAGGGGACCAATCAGCCCCAGCATTTT. Translation: CSVKQGTNQPQHF. V and J are TRBV29-1 and TRBJ1-5, with 7 bases lining up with TRBD1. The CDR3 consists of 13 residues. With V trimmed by 6 bases and J by 3 bases, 5 bases remained unmatched. The germline CDR1 and CDR2 sequences are SQVTM and ANQGSEA. The variable domain in full, completed from reference TRBV29-1 and TRBJ1-5, reads SAVISQKPSRDICQRGTSLTIQCQVDSQVTMMFWYRQQPGQSLTLIATANQGSEATYESGFVIDKFPISRPNLTFSTLTVSNMSPEDSSIYLCSVKQGTNQPQHFGDGTRLSIL.